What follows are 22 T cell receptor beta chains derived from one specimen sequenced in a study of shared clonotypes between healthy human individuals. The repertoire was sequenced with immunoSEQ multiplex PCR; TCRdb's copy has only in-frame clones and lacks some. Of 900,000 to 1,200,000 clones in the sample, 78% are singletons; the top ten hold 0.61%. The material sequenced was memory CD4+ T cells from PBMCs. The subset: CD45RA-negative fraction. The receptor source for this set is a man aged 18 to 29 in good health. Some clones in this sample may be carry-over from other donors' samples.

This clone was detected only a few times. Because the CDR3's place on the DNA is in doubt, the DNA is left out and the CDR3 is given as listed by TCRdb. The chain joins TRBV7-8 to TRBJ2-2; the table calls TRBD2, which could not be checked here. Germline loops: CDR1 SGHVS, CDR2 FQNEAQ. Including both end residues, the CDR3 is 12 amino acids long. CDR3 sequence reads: CASSLRAGELFF.

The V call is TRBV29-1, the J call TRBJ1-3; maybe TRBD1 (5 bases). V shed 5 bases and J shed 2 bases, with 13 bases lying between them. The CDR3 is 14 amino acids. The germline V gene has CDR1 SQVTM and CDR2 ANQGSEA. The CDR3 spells CSVRRGTAGNTIYF. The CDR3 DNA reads TGCAGCGTTCGTAGGGGTACAGCTGGAAACACCATATATTTT.

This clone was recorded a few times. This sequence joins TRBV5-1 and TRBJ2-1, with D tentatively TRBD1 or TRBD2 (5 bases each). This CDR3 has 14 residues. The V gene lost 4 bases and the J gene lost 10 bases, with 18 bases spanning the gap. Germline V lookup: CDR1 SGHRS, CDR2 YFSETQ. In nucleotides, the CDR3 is TGCGCCAGCAGCGGCGTGGTGGGGCCGGGGGAGCAGTTCTTC. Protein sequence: CASSGVVGPGEQFF. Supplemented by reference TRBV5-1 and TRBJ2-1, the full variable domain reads KAGVTQTPRYLIKTRGQQVTLSCSPISGHRSVSWYQQTPGQGLQFLFEYFSETQRNKGNFPGRFSGRQFSNSRSEMNVSTLELGDSALYLCASSGVVGPGEQFFGPGTRLTVL.

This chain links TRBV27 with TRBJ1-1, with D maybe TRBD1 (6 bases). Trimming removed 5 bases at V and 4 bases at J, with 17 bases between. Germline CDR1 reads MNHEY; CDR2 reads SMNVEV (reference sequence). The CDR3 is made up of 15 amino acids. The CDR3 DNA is TGTGCCAGCAGTCCGAGACAGGTTCTGGGCACTGAAGCTTTCTTT. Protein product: CASSPRQVLGTEAFF.

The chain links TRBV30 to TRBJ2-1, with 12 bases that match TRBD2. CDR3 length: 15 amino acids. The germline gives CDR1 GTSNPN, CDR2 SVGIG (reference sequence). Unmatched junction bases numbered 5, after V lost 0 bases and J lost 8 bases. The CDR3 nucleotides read TGTGCCTGGAGTGTAGTGGCTAGCGGGAGGGATGAGCAGTTCTTC. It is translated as CAWSVVASGRDEQFF.

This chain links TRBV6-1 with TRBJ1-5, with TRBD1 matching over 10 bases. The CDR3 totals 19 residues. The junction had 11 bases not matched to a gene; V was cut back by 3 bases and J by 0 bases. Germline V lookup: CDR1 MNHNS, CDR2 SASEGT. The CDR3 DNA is TGTGCCAGCAGTGACCGGGACAGGGGCCCCTCTTATAGCAATCAGCCCCAGCATTTT. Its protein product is CASSDRDRGPSYSNQPQHF.

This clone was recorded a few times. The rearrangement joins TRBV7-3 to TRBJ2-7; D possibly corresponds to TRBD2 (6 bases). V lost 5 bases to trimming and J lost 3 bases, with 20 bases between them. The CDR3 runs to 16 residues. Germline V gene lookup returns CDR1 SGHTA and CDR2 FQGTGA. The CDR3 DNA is TGTGCCAGCAGCCCACAAGGTCGGGCGGGATACTACGAGCAGTACTTC. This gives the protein CASSPQGRAGYYEQYF.

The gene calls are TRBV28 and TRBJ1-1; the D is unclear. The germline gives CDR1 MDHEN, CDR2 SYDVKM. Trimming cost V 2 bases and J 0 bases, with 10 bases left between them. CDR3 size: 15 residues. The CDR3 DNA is TGTGCCAGCAGTTTACTTGGAGGAGTGAACACTGAAGCTTTCTTT. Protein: CASSLLGGVNTEAFF.

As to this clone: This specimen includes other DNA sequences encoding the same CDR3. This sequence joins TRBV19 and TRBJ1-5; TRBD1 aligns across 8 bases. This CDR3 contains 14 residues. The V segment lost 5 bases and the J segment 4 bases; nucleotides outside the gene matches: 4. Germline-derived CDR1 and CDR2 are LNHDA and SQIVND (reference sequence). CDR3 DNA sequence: TGTGCCAGTAGTCGACAGGGGCGGAATCAGCCCCAGCATTTT. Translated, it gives CASSRQGRNQPQHF.

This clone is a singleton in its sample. The CDR3 DNA follows: TGTGCCAGCAGCGCTGGGACAGGGGTTGGAAACACCATATATTTT. This gives the protein CASSAGTGVGNTIYF. The chain employs TRBV5-4 and TRBJ1-3; the match to TRBD1 covers 10 bases. The CDR3 is 15 amino acids. Germline V gene lookup returns CDR1 SGHNT and CDR2 YYREEE (reference sequence). Trimming at V came to 4 bases and at J to 3 bases, leaving 4 bases not matched to a gene.

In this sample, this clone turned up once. The CDR3 sequence is CAWSVGARFGYEQYF. The CDR3 coding sequence is TGTGCCTGGAGTGTAGGCGCCCGGTTTGGTTACGAGCAGTACTTC. The chain has TRBV30 and TRBJ2-7, with D hard to call. The CDR3 extends over 15 amino acids. Trimming pared 0 bases from V and 4 bases from J, leaving 16 bases between. CDR1 and CDR2 (germline): GTSNPN, SVGIG (reference sequence).

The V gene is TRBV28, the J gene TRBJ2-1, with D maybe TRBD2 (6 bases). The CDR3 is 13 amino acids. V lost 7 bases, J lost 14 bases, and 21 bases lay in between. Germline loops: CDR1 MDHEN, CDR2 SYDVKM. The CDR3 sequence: CASTTSSRGVEFF. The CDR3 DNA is TGTGCCAGCACCACTAGCTCGCGGGGAGTGGAGTTCTTC.

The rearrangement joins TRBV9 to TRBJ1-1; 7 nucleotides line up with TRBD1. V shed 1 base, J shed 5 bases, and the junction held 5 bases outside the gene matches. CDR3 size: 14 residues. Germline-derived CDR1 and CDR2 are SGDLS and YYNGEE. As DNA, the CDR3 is TGTGCCAGCAGCGTACGACAGGGAGGAACTGAAGCTTTCTTT. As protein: CASSVRQGGTEAFF.

The CDR3 DNA follows: TGCGCCAGCAGCCCCGGGACAGCCAGCTCCTATAATTCACCCCTCCACTTT. Translation gives CASSPGTASSYNSPLHF. The chain employs TRBV5-1 and TRBJ1-6; 7 bases align to TRBD1. Losses at the gene ends were 4 bases for V and 0 bases for J; bases not matched to a gene: 7. The CDR3 runs 17 residues. Germline V gene data show CDR1 as SGHRS and CDR2 as YFSETQ.

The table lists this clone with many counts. The CDR3 DNA sequence: TGCGCCAGCAGCCGCGCATCTGGGGGAGGGACTAGAAATTACAATGAGCAGTTCTTC. Residues: CASSRASGGGTRNYNEQFF. The chain joins TRBV4-1 to TRBJ2-1; 8 nucleotides line up with TRBD2. The CDR3 has 19 amino acids. The trim removed 4 bases at V and 4 bases at J, leaving 18 bases unmatched. Germline values: CDR1 MGHRA, CDR2 YSYEKL.

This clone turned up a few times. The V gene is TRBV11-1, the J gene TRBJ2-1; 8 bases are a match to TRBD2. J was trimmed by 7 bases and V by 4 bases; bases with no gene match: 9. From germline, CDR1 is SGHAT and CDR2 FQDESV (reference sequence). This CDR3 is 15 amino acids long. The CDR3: CASSSGRAGWNEQFF. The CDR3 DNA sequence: TGTGCCAGCAGCTCCGGGAGGGCCGGCTGGAATGAGCAGTTCTTC. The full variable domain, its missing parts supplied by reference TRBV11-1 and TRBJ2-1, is EAEVAQSPRYKITEKSQAVAFWCDPISGHATLYWYRQILGQGPELLVQFQDESVVDDSQLPKDRFSAERLKGVDSTLKIQPAELGDSAMYLCASSSGRAGWNEQFFGPGTRLTVL.

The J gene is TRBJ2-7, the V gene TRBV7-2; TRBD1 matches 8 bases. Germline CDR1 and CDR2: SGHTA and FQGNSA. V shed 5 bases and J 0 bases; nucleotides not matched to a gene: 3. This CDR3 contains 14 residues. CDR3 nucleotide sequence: TGTGCCAGCAGCAAAGGACAGGGCTCCTACGAGCAGTACTTC. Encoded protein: CASSKGQGSYEQYF.

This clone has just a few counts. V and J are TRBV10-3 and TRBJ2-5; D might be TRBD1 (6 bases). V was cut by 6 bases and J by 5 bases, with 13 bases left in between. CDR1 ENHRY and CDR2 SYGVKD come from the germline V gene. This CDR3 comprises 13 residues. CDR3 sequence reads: CAISLRGGETQYF. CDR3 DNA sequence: TGTGCCATCAGCCTCAGGGGTGGGGAGACCCAGTACTTC.

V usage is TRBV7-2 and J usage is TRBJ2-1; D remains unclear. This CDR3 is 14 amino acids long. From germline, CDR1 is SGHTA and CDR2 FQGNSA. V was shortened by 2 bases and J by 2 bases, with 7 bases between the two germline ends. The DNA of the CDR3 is TGTGCCAGCAGCTTACGCCAAACCTACAATGAGCAGTTCTTC. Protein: CASSLRQTYNEQFF.

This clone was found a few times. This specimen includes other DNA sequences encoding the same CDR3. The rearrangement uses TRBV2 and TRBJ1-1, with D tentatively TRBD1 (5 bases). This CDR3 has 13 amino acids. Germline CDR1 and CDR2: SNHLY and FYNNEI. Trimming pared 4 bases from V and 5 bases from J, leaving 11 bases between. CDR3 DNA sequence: TGTGCCAGCAGTGGCCAGGGAGGGACTGAAGCTTTCTTT. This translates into CASSGQGGTEAFF.

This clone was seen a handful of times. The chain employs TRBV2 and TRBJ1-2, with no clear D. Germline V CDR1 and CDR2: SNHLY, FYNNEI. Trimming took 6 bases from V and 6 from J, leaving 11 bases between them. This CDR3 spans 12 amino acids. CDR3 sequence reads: CASRSRVDGYTF. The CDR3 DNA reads TGTGCCAGCAGGTCGAGGGTCGATGGCTACACCTTC. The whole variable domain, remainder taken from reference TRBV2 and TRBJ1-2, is EPEVTQTPSHQVTQMGQEVILRCVPISNHLYFYWYRQILGQKVEFLVSFYNNEISEKSEIFDDQFSVERPDGSNFTLKIRSTKLEDSAMYFCASRSRVDGYTFGSGTRLTVV.

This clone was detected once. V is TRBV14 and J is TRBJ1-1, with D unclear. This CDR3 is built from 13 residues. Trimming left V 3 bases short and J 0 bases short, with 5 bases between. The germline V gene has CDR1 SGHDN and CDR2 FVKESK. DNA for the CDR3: TGTGCCAGCAGCCACACAGTGAACACTGAAGCTTTCTTT. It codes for CASSHTVNTEAFF.